The subject of this entry is one T cell receptor (beta chain). Its antigen is unidentified. The data belong to a study of neoadjuvant anti-PD-1 for oral cavity cancer. Study overall: Nivolumab at 3 mg/kg was mostly given biweekly, three to four doses, pre-surgery. General observations from the study: Pretreatment Treg/Th17 ratio correlated inversely with post-treatment tumor clonality.

The time point was: after neoadjuvant nivolumab, at surgical resection. Blood cells were analyzed directly, without culture or expansion. Here immunoSEQ multiplex PCR was the method, and the copy in TCRdb shows in-frame clones only, minus some. The sample consists of 63,000 or so clones, approximately 87% of them appearing once. This clonotype was sampled from a person aged 40 to 85 with oral cavity squamous cell carcinoma. Material: PBMCs, obtained after nivolumab (anti-PD-1) treatment.

The CDR3 DNA reads as TGTGCCAGCAGCCCTCTTACAGGGGGATGGGGCTACACCTTC. Translated, it gives CASSPLTGGWGYTF. The V and J genes are TRBV14 and TRBJ1-2; 8 bases fit TRBD1. The CDR3 contains 14 residues. After removal of 4 bases from V and 8 bases from J, the junction contained 9 bases not matched to a gene. CDR1 is SGHDN and CDR2 is FVKESK in the germline V gene.